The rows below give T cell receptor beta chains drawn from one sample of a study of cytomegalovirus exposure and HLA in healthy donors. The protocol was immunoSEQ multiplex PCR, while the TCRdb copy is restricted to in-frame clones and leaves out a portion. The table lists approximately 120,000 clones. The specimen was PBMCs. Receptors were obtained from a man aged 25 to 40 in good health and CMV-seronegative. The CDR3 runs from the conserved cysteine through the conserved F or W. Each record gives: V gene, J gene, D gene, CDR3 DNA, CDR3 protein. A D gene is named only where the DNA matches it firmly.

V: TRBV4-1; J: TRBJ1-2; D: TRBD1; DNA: TGCGCCAGCAGCAGCGACAGGGGGCTAGGAGGCTACACCTTC; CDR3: CASSSDRGLGGYTF
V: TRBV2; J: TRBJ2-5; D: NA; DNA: TGTGCCAGCACCCCCCTGGGGGGAGGAGAGACCCAGTACTTC; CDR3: CASTPLGGGETQYF
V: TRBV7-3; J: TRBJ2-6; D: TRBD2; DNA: TGTGCCAGCAGCTTTCTAGCGGGGTTCTCTGGGGCCAACGTCCTGACTTTC; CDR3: CASSFLAGFSGANVLTF
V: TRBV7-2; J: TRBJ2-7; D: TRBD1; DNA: TGTGCCAGCAGGACGACAGGGTCATCCTACGAGCAGTACTTC; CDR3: CASRTTGSSYEQYF
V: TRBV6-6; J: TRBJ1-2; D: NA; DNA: TGTGCCAGCAGTTACTCTCAGGGTGTCAACTATGGCTACACCTTC; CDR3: CASSYSQGVNYGYTF
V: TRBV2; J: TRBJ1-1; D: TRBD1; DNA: TGTGCCAGCAGTGAAGCCTTGGGGACAGCTATAAACACTGAAGCTTTCTTT; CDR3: CASSEALGTAINTEAFF
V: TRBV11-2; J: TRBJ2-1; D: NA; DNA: TGTGCCAGCAGCTTAGGGGTCATGCGGGATAGCTCCAATGAGCAGTTCTTC; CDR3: CASSLGVMRDSSNEQFF
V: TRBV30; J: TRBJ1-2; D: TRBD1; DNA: TGTGCCTGGACTTCGGACAGGGGGGCACGGGGCTACACCTTC; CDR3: CAWTSDRGARGYTF
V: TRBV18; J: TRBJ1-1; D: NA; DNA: TGTGCCAGCTCAGAAAACAGGGCCACTGAAGCTTTCTTT; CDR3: CASSENRATEAFF
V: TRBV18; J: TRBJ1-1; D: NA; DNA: TGTGCCAGCTCACCAGTTACAGGGAACACTGAAGCTTTCTTT; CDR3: CASSPVTGNTEAFF
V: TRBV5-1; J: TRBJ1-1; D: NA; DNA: TGCGCCAGCAGCTTGGGACAGCTTAATGAAGCTTTCTTT; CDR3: CASSLGQLNEAFF
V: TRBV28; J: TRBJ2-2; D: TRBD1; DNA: TGTGCCAGCAGACGAGGGGACAGCCGGCTAGGGAACACCGGGGAGCTGTTTTTT; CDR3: CASRRGDSRLGNTGELFF
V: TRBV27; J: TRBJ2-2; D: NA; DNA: TGTGCCAGCAGTTTCGGCCAGGGTATTACCGGGGAGCTGTTTTTT; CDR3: CASSFGQGITGELFF
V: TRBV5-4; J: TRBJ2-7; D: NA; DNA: TGTGCCAGCAGCTTGGTGGCAGGGGAAAGGAACGAGCAGTACTTC; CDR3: CASSLVAGERNEQYF
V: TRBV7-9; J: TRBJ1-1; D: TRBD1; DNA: TGTGCCAGCAGCTTAGCGTGGGACAGGGGACCTCCCCAAGCTTTCTTT; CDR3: CASSLAWDRGPPQAFF
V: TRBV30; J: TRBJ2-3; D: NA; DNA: TGTGCCTGGAGTGTAAAGGGGGCAGATACGCAGTATTTT; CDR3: CAWSVKGADTQYF
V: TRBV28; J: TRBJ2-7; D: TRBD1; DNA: TGTGCCAGCAGTACCCTTGCGGACAGGAGGGAGCAGTACTTC; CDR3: CASSTLADRREQYF